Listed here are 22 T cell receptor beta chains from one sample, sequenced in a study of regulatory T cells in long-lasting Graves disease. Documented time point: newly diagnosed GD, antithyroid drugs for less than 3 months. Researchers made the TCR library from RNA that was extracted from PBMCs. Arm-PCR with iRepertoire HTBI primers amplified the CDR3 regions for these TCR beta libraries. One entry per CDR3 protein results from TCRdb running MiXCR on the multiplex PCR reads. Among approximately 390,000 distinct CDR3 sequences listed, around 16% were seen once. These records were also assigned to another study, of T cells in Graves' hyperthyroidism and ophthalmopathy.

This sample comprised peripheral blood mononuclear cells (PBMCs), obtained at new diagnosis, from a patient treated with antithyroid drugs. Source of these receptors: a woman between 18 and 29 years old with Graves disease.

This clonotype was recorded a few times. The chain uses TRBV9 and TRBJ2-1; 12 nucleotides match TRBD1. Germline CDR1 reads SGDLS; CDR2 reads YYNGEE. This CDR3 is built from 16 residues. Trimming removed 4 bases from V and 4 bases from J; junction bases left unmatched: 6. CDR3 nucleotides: TGTGCCAGCAGCCCCCGGGGACAGGGGGCGTACAATGAGCAGTTCTTC. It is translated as CASSPRGQGAYNEQFF.

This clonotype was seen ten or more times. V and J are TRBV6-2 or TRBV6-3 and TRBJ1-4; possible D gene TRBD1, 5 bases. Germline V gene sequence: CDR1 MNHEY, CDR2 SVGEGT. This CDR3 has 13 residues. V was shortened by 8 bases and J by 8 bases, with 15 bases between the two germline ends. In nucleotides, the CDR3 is TGTGCCAGCCACCTTGACAGAAACGAAAAACTGTTTTTT. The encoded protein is CASHLDRNEKLFF.

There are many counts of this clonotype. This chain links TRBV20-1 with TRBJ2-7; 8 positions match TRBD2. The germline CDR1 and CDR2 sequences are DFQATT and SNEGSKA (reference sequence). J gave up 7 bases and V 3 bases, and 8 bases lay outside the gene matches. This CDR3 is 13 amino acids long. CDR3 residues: CSASGAGGREQYF. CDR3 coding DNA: TGCAGTGCTAGCGGGGCGGGAGGCCGGGAGCAGTACTTC.

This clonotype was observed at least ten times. CDR3 region: CASSSDGGSSYNEQFF. CDR3 DNA: TGTGCCAGCAGTTCCGATGGGGGAAGCTCCTACAATGAGCAGTTCTTC. This rearrangement joins TRBV6-2 or TRBV6-3 to TRBJ2-1, with D perhaps being TRBD1 or TRBD2 (5 bases each). This CDR3 region has 16 residues. Germline V lookup: CDR1 MNHEY, CDR2 SVGEGT. Trimming pared 4 bases from V and 0 bases from J, leaving 13 bases between.

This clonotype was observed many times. CDR3 amino acids: CASSLVGQAYNEQFF. The CDR3 coding sequence is TGCGCCAGCAGCTTGGTGGGACAGGCGTACAATGAGCAGTTCTTC. The gene calls are TRBV5-1 and TRBJ2-1; 8 bases line up with TRBD1. There are 15 residues in the CDR3. After removal of 0 bases from V and 4 bases from J, the junction contained 3 bases not matched to a gene. CDR1 is SGHRS, CDR2 YFSETQ, per germline. The full variable domain, in which reference TRBV5-1 and TRBJ2-1 provide the parts outside the CDR3, is KAGVTQTPRYLIKTRGQQVTLSCSPISGHRSVSWYQQTPGQGLQFLFEYFSETQRNKGNFPGRFSGRQFSNSRSEMNVSTLELGDSALYLCASSLVGQAYNEQFFGPGTRLTVL.

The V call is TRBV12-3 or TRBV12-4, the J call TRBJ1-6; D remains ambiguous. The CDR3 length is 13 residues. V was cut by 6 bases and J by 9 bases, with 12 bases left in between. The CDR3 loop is CASRIIGGSPLHF. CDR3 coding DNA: TGTGCCAGCAGAATAATAGGCGGTTCACCCCTCCACTTT.

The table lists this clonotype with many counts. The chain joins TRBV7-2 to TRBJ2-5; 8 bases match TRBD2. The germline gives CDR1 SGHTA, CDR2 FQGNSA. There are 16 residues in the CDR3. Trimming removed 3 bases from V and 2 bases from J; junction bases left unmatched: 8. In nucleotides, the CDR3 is TGTGCCAGCAGCTTTAAAGGGACTAGGAGGCAAGAGACCCAGTACTTC. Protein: CASSFKGTRRQETQYF.

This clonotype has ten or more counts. The CDR3 here is CASSARTSGSPYNEQFF. The DNA of the CDR3 is TGTGCCAGCAGCGCTCGGACTAGCGGGAGTCCCTACAATGAGCAGTTCTTC. The gene calls are TRBV7-9 and TRBJ2-1, with 13 bases aligning to TRBD2. This CDR3 is 17 amino acids long. The J segment lost 2 bases and the V segment lost 5 bases, leaving 6 bases of the junction unmatched. CDR1 is SEHNR, CDR2 FQNEAQ, per germline (reference sequence).

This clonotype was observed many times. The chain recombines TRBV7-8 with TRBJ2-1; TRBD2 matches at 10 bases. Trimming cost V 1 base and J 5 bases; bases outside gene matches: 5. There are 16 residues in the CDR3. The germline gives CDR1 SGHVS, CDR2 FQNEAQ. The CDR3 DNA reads TGTGCCAGCAGCTTAGGTCGGCTAGCGGGGGACAATGAGCAGTTCTTC. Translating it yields CASSLGRLAGDNEQFF.

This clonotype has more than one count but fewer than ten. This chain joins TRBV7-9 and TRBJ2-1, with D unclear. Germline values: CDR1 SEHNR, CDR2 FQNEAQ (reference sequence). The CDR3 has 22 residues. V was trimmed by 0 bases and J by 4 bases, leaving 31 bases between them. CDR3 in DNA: TGTGCCAGCAGCTTAGCGCTAAGGCTAGTTGGGATCCGAAGGGTGGATTACAATGAGCAGTTCTTC. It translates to CASSLALRLVGIRRVDYNEQFF.

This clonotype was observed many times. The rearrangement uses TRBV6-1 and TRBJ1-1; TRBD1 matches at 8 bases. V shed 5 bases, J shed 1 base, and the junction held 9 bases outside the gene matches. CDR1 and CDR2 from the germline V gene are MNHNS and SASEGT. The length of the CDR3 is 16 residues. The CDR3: CASSPRTGTGNTEAFF. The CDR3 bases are TGTGCCAGCAGTCCTCGGACAGGGACTGGGAACACTGAAGCTTTCTTT.

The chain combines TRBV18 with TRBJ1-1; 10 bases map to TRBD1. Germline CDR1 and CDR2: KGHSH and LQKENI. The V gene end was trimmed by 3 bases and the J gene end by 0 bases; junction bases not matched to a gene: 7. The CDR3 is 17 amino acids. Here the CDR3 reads CASSPTGGKNMNTEAFF. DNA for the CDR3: TGTGCCAGCTCACCGACAGGGGGCAAAAACATGAACACTGAAGCTTTCTTT. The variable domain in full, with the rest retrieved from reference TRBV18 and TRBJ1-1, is NAGVMQNPRHLVRRRGQEARLRCSPMKGHSHVYWYRQLPEEGLKFMVYLQKENIIDESGMPKERFSAEFPKEGPSILRIQQVVRGDSAAYFCASSPTGGKNMNTEAFFGQGTRLTVV.

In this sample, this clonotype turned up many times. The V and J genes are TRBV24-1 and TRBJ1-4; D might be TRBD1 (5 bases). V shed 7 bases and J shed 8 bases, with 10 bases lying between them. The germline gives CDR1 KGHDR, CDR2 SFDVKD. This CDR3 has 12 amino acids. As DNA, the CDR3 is TGTGCCACCAGGGGGCGGGAGGAAAAACTGTTTTTT. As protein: CATRGREEKLFF.

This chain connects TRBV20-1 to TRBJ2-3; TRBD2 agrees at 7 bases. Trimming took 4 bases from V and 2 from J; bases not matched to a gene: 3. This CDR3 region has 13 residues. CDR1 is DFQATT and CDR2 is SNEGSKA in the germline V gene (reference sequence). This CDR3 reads CSATSGATDTQYF. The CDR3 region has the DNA TGCAGTGCTACCAGCGGGGCCACAGATACGCAGTATTTT.

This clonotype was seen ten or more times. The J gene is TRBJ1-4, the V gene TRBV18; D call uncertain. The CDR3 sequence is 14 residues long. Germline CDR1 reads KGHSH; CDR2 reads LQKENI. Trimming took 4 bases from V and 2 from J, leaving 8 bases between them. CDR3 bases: TGTGCCAGCTCACGTAGATCCACTAATGAAAAACTGTTTTTT. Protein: CASSRRSTNEKLFF. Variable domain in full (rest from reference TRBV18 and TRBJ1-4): NAGVMQNPRHLVRRRGQEARLRCSPMKGHSHVYWYRQLPEEGLKFMVYLQKENIIDESGMPKERFSAEFPKEGPSILRIQQVVRGDSAAYFCASSRRSTNEKLFFGSGTQLSVL.

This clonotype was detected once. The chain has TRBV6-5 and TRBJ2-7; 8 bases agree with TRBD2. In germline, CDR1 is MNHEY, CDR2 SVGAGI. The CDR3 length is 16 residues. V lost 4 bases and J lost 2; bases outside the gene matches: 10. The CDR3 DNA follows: TGTGCCAGCAGTTCCCCAGCGGGAGTGCGGCCCTACGAGCAGTACTTC. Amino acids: CASSSPAGVRPYEQYF.

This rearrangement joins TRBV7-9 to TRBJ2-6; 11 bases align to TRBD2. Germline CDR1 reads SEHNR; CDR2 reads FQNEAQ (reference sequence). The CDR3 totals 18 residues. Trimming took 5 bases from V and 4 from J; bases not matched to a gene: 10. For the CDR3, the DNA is TGTGCCAGCAGCCCTACTAGCGGGGGACCCCCAGGGGCCAACGTCCTGACTTTC. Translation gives CASSPTSGGPPGANVLTF.

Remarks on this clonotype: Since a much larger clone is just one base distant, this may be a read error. Here the CDR3 reads CASSSLARSYYNEQFF. DNA of the CDR3: TGTGCCAGCAGCTCTCTAGCGAGAAGCTACTACAATGAGCAGTTCTTC. The rearrangement joins TRBV7-6 to TRBJ2-1; D is possibly TRBD2 (6 bases). This CDR3 has 16 amino acids. V shed 4 bases and J shed 3 bases, with 16 bases lying between them. Germline assignment: CDR1 SGHVS and CDR2 FNYEAQ.

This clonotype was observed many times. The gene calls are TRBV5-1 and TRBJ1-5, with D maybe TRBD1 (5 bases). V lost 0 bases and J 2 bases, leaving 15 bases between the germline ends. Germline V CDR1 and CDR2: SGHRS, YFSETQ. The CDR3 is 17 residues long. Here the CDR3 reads CASSLGDVEIGNQPQHF. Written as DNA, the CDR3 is TGCGCCAGCAGCTTGGGGGACGTGGAGATAGGCAATCAGCCCCAGCATTTT.

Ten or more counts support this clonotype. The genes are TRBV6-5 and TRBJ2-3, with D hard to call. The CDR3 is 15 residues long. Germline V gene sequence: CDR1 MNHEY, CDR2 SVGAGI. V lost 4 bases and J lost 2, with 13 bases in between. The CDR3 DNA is TGTGCCAGCAGTTCCCTTGGACGGACCACAGATACGCAGTATTTT. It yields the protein CASSSLGRTTDTQYF.

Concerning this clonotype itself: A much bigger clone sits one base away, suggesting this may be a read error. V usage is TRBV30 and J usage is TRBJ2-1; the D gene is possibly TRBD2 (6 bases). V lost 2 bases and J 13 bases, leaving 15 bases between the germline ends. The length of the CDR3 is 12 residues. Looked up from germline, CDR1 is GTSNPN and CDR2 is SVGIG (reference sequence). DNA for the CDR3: TGTGCCTGGAGTATCGGACGGGAGACCCAGTTCTTC. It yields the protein CAWSIGRETQFF.

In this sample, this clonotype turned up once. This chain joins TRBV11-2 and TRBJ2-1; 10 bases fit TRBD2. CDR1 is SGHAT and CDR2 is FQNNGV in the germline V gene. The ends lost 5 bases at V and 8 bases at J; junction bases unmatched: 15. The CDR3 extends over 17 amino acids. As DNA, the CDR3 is TGTGCCAGCAGCCCAAGACAGGGACTAGCGATTGTTCATGAGCAGTTCTTC. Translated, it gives CASSPRQGLAIVHEQFF. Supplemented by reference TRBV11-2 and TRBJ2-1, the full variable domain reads EAGVAQSPRYKIIEKRQSVAFWCNPISGHATLYWYQQILGQGPKLLIQFQNNGVVDDSQLPKDRFSAERLKGVDSTLKIQPAKLEDSAVYLCASSPRQGLAIVHEQFFGPGTRLTVL.